This record concerns one T cell receptor beta chain sequence. Per germline, CDR1 ENHRY and CDR2 SYGVKD. V was pared by 7 bases and J by 2 bases, with 5 bases of the junction left unmatched. The CDR3 extends over 14 amino acids. These data originate in a study of blood T cell repertoires in COVID-19. Background on the study: COVID-19 samples, acute and convalescent, were from the United States, Italy and Spain. PBMCs, B-cell-depleted T cells, or T cells provided the cDNA or gDNA that made up the material.

Original methodology: Amplification of reference gene primers provided the estimated nucleated cell counts. Some clones are missing from TCRdb's copy, which holds only in-frame ones; the method was immunoSEQ multiplex PCR. The DNA was the basis for D and trimming; V, J and clone size are from that table. The data show 45,000 to 65,000 clones, with 85% to 95% seen just once and around 4.2% held by the top ten. This sequence was found in a man aged 45-65 years with acute or convalescent COVID-19. Sequenced sample: peripheral blood. The rearrangement uses TRBV10-3 and TRBJ2-3; 8 bases are shared with TRBD1. The CDR3 sequence: CAITRQGNTDTQYF. CDR3 bases: TGTGCCATCACCCGACAGGGGAACACAGATACGCAGTATTTT.